The 30 T cell receptor beta chains given below trace back to one sample, sequenced in a study of lung T cells in sarcoidosis with Löfgren's syndrome. In TCRdb, the reads were re-called with MiXCR into one record per CDR3 protein. The table includes roughly 63,000 distinct CDR3 sequences, approximately 22% detected once. Sequencing used CD4+ T cells from PBMCs. These receptors were collected from a human donor with sarcoidosis (Löfgren's syndrome or another form), or a control subject (not recorded which).

A remark on this clonotype: This sequence may be a read error, since a much larger clone differs from it by one base. The CDR3, as DNA: TGTACCAGCAGCCTACAGGGACCCCAGCATTTT. Translation: CTSSLQGPQHF. The rearrangement joins TRBV7-9 to TRBJ1-5, with a possible D match to TRBD1 (6 bases). The CDR3 contains 11 residues. Germline assignment: CDR1 SEHNR and CDR2 FQNEAQ (reference sequence).

This clonotype has at least ten counts. The chain has TRBV20-1 and TRBJ2-7, with 10 nucleotides matching TRBD1. This CDR3 spans 13 amino acids. Trimming cost V 5 bases and J 3 bases; bases outside gene matches: 4. Germline CDR1 is DFQATT and CDR2 is SNEGSKA (reference sequence). CDR3 nucleotides: TGCAGTGCTGTTCGGACAGGGGGCTACGAGCAGTACTTC. Its translation is CSAVRTGGYEQYF.

Turning to this clonotype: This may be a read error: a much more frequent sequence differs by one nucleotide. J is TRBJ1-2 and V is TRBV25-1; D not certain. The CDR3 loop spans 13 amino acids. The V gene's germline CDR1 is MGHDK and CDR2 SYGVNS. V shed 4 bases and J shed 8 bases, with 14 bases lying between them. The CDR3, as DNA: TGTGCCAGCAGTGGGACCTACCTCCCCGGCTACACCTTC. Amino acid sequence: CASSGTYLPGYTF.

This clonotype was counted between two and nine times. The chain has TRBV28 and TRBJ1-2; a weak D match, TRBD1 (6 bases). The V end lost 10 bases, the J end lost 4 bases, and 19 bases lay between the germline ends. The germline gives CDR1 MDHEN, CDR2 SYDVKM. The CDR3 is made up of 14 amino acids. The CDR3 bases are TGTGCCATCCACGCCCCAGGGACACCCTATGGCTACACCTTC. Amino acids: CAIHAPGTPYGYTF.

This clonotype was found many times. The chain carries TRBV6-1 and TRBJ2-5; 7 bases line up with TRBD1. Germline CDR1 is MNHNS and CDR2 is SASEGT. Trimming took 6 bases from V and 5 from J; bases not matched to a gene: 6. The CDR3 is 13 residues long. The CDR3 coding sequence is TGTGCCAGCAGATTGACAGGGACGGAGACCCAGTACTTC. Its translation: CASRLTGTETQYF.

This clonotype was detected many times. The V and J genes are TRBV7-2 and TRBJ2-1; TRBD2 might be the D (6 bases). Between the trimmed V and J ends, which lost 5 bases and 2 bases, there was a span of 10 bases. Looked up from germline, CDR1 is SGHTA and CDR2 is FQGNSA. This CDR3 comprises 14 residues. CDR3 nucleotides: TGTGCCAGCAGCGAATGGGGGGCCTACAATGAGCAGTTCTTC. It yields the protein CASSEWGAYNEQFF.

The V gene is TRBV12-5, the J gene TRBJ2-3; 8 bases line up with TRBD2. The CDR3 totals 16 residues. V was clipped by 2 bases and J by 0 bases; unmatched bases: 4. Germline V gives CDR1 LGHNT, CDR2 FRNRAP. CDR3 loop: CASGLMREASTDTQYF. DNA of the CDR3: TGTGCTAGTGGTTTGATGCGGGAGGCAAGCACAGATACGCAGTATTTT.

This clonotype was detected ten times or more. The chain recombines TRBV6-1 with TRBJ1-2; possibly TRBD1 for D (5 bases). Germline lookup yields CDR1 MNHNS and CDR2 SASEGT. V was pared by 8 bases and J by 2 bases, with 12 bases between. The CDR3 spans 13 residues. The CDR3 DNA reads TGTGCCAGCGCCCGGGGGTCAAACTATGGCTACACCTTC. Amino acid sequence: CASARGSNYGYTF.

This clonotype was seen repeatedly, ten times or more. The chain carries TRBV28 and TRBJ1-1; TRBD1 aligns across 7 bases. J was trimmed by 5 bases and V by 5 bases; bases with no gene match: 8. The CDR3 length is 14 residues. CDR1 MDHEN and CDR2 SYDVKM come from the germline V gene. CDR3 sequence: CASSPGGLGTEAFF. CDR3 sequence (DNA): TGTGCCAGCAGTCCAGGGGGGTTAGGAACTGAAGCTTTCTTT. Based on the CDR3 plus reference TRBV28 and TRBJ1-1, the full variable domain is DVKVTQSSRYLVKRTGEKVFLECVQDMDHENMFWYRQDPGLGLRLIYFSYDVKMKEKGDIPEGYSVSREKKERFSLILESASTNQTSMYLCASSPGGLGTEAFFGQGTRLTVV.

This clonotype was detected ten times or more. The chain joins TRBV27 to TRBJ1-1; the D is unclear. The V gene lost 4 bases and the J gene lost 5 bases, with 17 bases spanning the gap. Germline assignment: CDR1 MNHEY and CDR2 SMNVEV (reference sequence). There are 15 residues in the CDR3. The CDR3: CASSSYSYPGTEAFF. The CDR3 DNA reads as TGTGCCAGCAGTTCCTACAGCTACCCCGGGACTGAAGCTTTCTTT.

This clonotype was observed a few times. The V gene is TRBV3-1, the J gene TRBJ2-3, with 8 positions matching TRBD2. CDR3 length: 14 amino acids. Germline V lookup: CDR1 LGHDT, CDR2 YNNKEL (reference sequence). The V segment lost 3 bases and the J segment 3 bases; nucleotides outside the gene matches: 2. Here the CDR3 DNA reads TGTGCCAGCAGCCAGCGGGGGGTGACAGATACGCAGTATTTT. It codes for CASSQRGVTDTQYF.

This clonotype appeared many times. The rearrangement uses TRBV27 and TRBJ2-7, with TRBD2 identical over 12 bases. Losses at the gene ends were 3 bases for V and 6 bases for J; bases not matched to a gene: 12. The CDR3 extends over 17 amino acids. Germline assignment: CDR1 MNHEY and CDR2 SMNVEV (reference sequence). The CDR3 here is CASSFLQTSGSIREQYF. The CDR3 coding sequence is TGTGCCAGCAGTTTCTTACAGACTAGCGGGAGTATTCGCGAGCAGTACTTC.

This clonotype was detected ten times or more. V and J are TRBV7-2 and TRBJ1-1, with D hard to call. The CDR3 runs to 11 residues. Deletions cut 2 bases from V and 3 bases from J, with 1 base between. Germline CDR1 is SGHTA and CDR2 is FQGNSA. The CDR3 DNA sequence: TGTGCCAGCAGCTTATACACTGAAGCTTTCTTT. Translated: CASSLYTEAFF.

This clonotype has at least ten counts. The chain is built from TRBV6-2 or TRBV6-3 and TRBJ2-2, with 8 bases identical to TRBD2. V lost 7 bases and J lost 7; bases outside the gene matches: 17. The CDR3 has 17 amino acids. From germline, CDR1 is MNHEY and CDR2 SVGEGT. CDR3 amino acids: CASTFHRGGPDGGELFF. The CDR3, as DNA: TGTGCCAGCACTTTCCACCGGGGGGGGCCCGATGGCGGGGAGCTGTTTTTT.

The table lists this clonotype with many counts. The chain combines TRBV20-1 with TRBJ2-7, with D possibly being TRBD1 (5 bases). The germline V and J ends were trimmed by 0 bases and 0 bases, with 9 bases remaining between them. This CDR3 comprises 14 residues. Germline V CDR1 and CDR2: DFQATT, SNEGSKA (reference sequence). The CDR3 spells CSARDGRGSYEQYV. Here the CDR3 DNA reads TGCAGTGCTAGAGATGGTAGGGGCTCCTACGAGCAGTACGTC.

The V and J genes are TRBV12-3 or TRBV12-4 and TRBJ1-6; D not resolved. The CDR3 spans 12 residues. V lost 0 bases and J lost 15, with 9 bases in between. CDR3 in DNA: TGTGCCAGCAGTTTAGCTGGGCAGAGCCTCCACTTT. This translates into CASSLAGQSLHF.

This clonotype has ten or more counts. The V and J genes are TRBV27 and TRBJ1-5; 8 nucleotides line up with TRBD1. This CDR3 spans 19 amino acids. CDR1 MNHEY and CDR2 SMNVEV come from the germline V gene (reference sequence). V was pared by 5 bases and J by 5 bases, with 20 bases of the junction left unmatched. DNA for the CDR3: TGTGCCAGCAGTCCGATCGGGATCGTCGGGACAGGTGCTTATCAGCCCCAGCATTTT. Its protein product is CASSPIGIVGTGAYQPQHF.

The chain is built from TRBV19 and TRBJ1-5, with D tentatively TRBD1 (6 bases). This CDR3 is built from 16 residues. Trimming took 3 bases from V and 2 from J, leaving 14 bases between them. Germline CDR1 reads LNHDA; CDR2 reads SQIVND (reference sequence). The CDR3 nucleotides read TGTGCCAGTAGTATCGCCAGGGGAAAAGGCAATCAGCCCCAGCATTTT. This gives the protein CASSIARGKGNQPQHF.

The sample holds a few counts of this clonotype. V gene TRBV28 combines with J gene TRBJ2-7; TRBD1 matches at 9 bases. Germline-derived CDR1 and CDR2 are MDHEN and SYDVKM. This CDR3 is 15 amino acids long. With 0 bases clipped from V and 2 bases from J, the junction kept 2 bases outside the gene matches. CDR3 coding DNA: TGTGCCAGCAGTTTATGGGGGACAGGGACCTACGAGCAGTACTTC. This gives the protein CASSLWGTGTYEQYF.

This clonotype was recorded at least ten times. The chain employs TRBV27 and TRBJ2-7; 9 positions match TRBD1. Germline assignment: CDR1 MNHEY and CDR2 SMNVEV (reference sequence). J lost 4 bases, V lost 4 bases, and 8 bases had no gene match. This CDR3 region has 15 residues. The CDR3 protein is CASSYPGQGTYEQYF. CDR3 coding DNA: TGTGCCAGCAGTTATCCGGGACAGGGAACGTACGAGCAGTACTTC.

The chain is built from TRBV2 and TRBJ2-2; D gene unclear. CDR1 and CDR2 from the germline V gene are SNHLY and FYNNEI. Deletions cut 7 bases from V and 5 bases from J, with 14 bases between. This CDR3 spans 14 amino acids. The CDR3 DNA reads TGTGCCAGCAACGTCCTCCTGGGGACCGGGGAGCTGTTTTTT. Its protein is CASNVLLGTGELFF.

This clonotype was recorded many times. J is TRBJ2-5 and V is TRBV20-1; D possibly matches TRBD1 or TRBD2 (7 bases each). The germline V gene encodes CDR1 DFQATT and CDR2 SNEGSKA (reference sequence). This CDR3 region has 15 residues. The V end lost 5 bases, the J end lost 5 bases, and 21 bases lay between the germline ends. In DNA form, the CDR3 reads TGCAGTGCTTCAAACCCCAGGGAGGGGGCCGAGACCCAGTACTTC. This codes for CSASNPREGAETQYF.

As concerns this clonotype: A clone one base away is much larger, so this may be a read error. The conserved closing phenylalanine or tryptophan is absent in this CDR3, likely reflecting a read error. The chain uses TRBV11-2 and TRBJ2-7; D gene uncertain. The CDR3 has 17 residues. Trimming cost V 5 bases and J 7 bases, with 27 bases left between them. Germline values: CDR1 SGHAT, CDR2 FQNNGV. The CDR3: CASSPPSLVAALGEQYL. Here the CDR3 DNA reads TGTGCCAGCAGCCCGCCTTCCTTAGTAGCTGCCTTGGGGGAGCAGTACCTC.

The chain carries TRBV18 and TRBJ2-3, with 11 bases aligning to TRBD2. J lost 0 bases, V lost 4 bases, and 0 bases had no gene match. The CDR3 extends over 15 amino acids. Per the germline V gene, CDR1 is KGHSH and CDR2 is LQKENI. CDR3 loop: CASSRTSGSTDTQYF. The CDR3, as DNA: TGTGCCAGCTCACGGACTAGCGGGAGCACAGATACGCAGTATTTT.

This clonotype was found a few times. The genes are TRBV27 and TRBJ1-2, with no clear D. Germline values: CDR1 MNHEY, CDR2 SMNVEV (reference sequence). V dropped 8 bases and J dropped 2 bases, with 9 bases sitting between them. The CDR3 loop spans 12 amino acids. The chain's CDR3 is CASGSRNYGYTF. For the CDR3, the DNA is TGTGCCAGCGGATCGCGGAACTATGGCTACACCTTC.

The chain combines TRBV20-1 with TRBJ2-3; D ambiguous. Germline CDR1 DFQATT, CDR2 SNEGSKA (reference sequence). V was clipped by 2 bases and J by 2 bases, with 8 bases between them. The CDR3 is made up of 13 amino acids. This chain's CDR3 is CSARRISTDTQYF. CDR3 nucleotide sequence: TGCAGTGCTAGACGTATCTCCACAGATACGCAGTATTTT.

Concerning this clonotype: A much larger clone lies a single base off, so this may be a read error. CDR3: CVSSPFGGGAKNIQYF. CDR3 sequence (DNA): TGTGTCAGCAGTCCCTTCGGGGGTGGAGCCAAAAACATTCAGTACTTC. The chain links TRBV28 to TRBJ2-4; weak D call: TRBD2 (6 bases). The germline V gene has CDR1 MDHEN and CDR2 SYDVKM. The CDR3 runs to 16 residues.

This clonotype was counted many times. The chain couples TRBV11-1 to TRBJ2-1; possibly TRBD1 for D (6 bases). Germline V lookup: CDR1 SGHAT, CDR2 FQDESV (reference sequence). The CDR3 spans 16 residues. V was pared by 3 bases and J by 0 bases, with 12 bases between. The CDR3 protein is CASSFRGKSSYNEQFF. CDR3 bases: TGTGCCAGCAGCTTCAGGGGAAAGAGCTCCTACAATGAGCAGTTCTTC.

This clonotype was found a few times. This chain uses TRBV4-1 with TRBJ2-5, with D perhaps TRBD2 (5 bases). The CDR3 extends over 12 amino acids. V was trimmed by 4 bases and J by 11 bases, leaving 14 bases between them. Germline V gene sequence: CDR1 MGHRA, CDR2 YSYEKL. CDR3 in amino acids: CASSLYEGIQYF. The CDR3 coding sequence is TGCGCCAGCAGCCTTTACGAGGGAATTCAGTACTTC.

In its sample, this clonotype was seen a few times. The rearrangement links TRBV5-4 to TRBJ2-3; 7 positions match TRBD1. The CDR3 consists of 14 residues. Germline CDR1 reads SGHNT; CDR2 reads YYREEE (reference sequence). The junction had 3 bases not matched to a gene; V was cut back by 1 base and J by 4 bases. The CDR3 nucleotides read TGTGCCAGCAGCTTGACGACAGGGCCAGATACGCAGTATTTT. Protein: CASSLTTGPDTQYF.